A single sample is the source of the 32 T cell receptor beta chains below, sequenced in a study of blood T cell repertoires in COVID-19. TCRdb's table, derived via immunoSEQ multiplex PCR, lists solely in-frame clones and lacks some. The data show 70,000 to 90,000 clones, 86% seen once. Sequenced: peripheral blood. These receptors were obtained from a man aged 50-59 years with active COVID-19.

The V call is TRBV6-5, the J call TRBJ2-1; TRBD1 might be the D (5 bases). This CDR3 contains 16 residues. The germline V gene has CDR1 MNHEY and CDR2 SVGAGI. Trimming left V 4 bases short and J 5 bases short, with 18 bases between. This CDR3 reads CASSSPRASPNNEQFF. CDR3 bases: TGTGCCAGCAGTTCCCCCAGGGCGTCTCCCAACAATGAGCAGTTCTTC.

V and J are TRBV6-2 or TRBV6-3 and TRBJ2-5; TRBD2 aligns across 7 bases. Germline CDR1 and CDR2: MNHEY and SVGEGT. The V segment lost 0 bases and the J segment 5 bases; nucleotides outside the gene matches: 12. There are 17 residues in the CDR3. The CDR3 sequence: CASSYSSRPGAGETQYF. CDR3 sequence (DNA): TGTGCCAGCAGTTACTCGAGTAGGCCGGGAGCGGGGGAGACCCAGTACTTC.

This clone was counted a few times. The rearrangement links TRBV28 to TRBJ1-5, with 8 bases matching TRBD1. Germline CDR1 MDHEN, CDR2 SYDVKM. V shed 6 bases, J shed 5 bases, and the junction held 6 bases outside the gene matches. There are 14 residues in the CDR3. CDR3 amino acids: CASRYDRGYQPQHF. CDR3 sequence (DNA): TGTGCCAGCAGGTATGACAGGGGCTATCAGCCCCAGCATTTT.

The V call is TRBV6-1, the J call TRBJ1-2; tentatively, D is TRBD1 (5 bases). This CDR3 comprises 16 residues. Looked up from germline, CDR1 is MNHNS and CDR2 is SASEGT. Trimming stripped 2 bases from V and 0 bases from J, with 13 bases between. CDR3 nucleotides: TGTGCCAGCAGTGAACAGACAGTCGGACCTAACTATGGCTACACCTTC. Residues: CASSEQTVGPNYGYTF.

There are a few counts of this clone. The V call is TRBV27, the J call TRBJ1-1; D is unclear. Trimming took off 4 bases at V and 8 bases at J, with 17 bases between the two ends. The CDR3 is made up of 14 amino acids. The germline V gene has CDR1 MNHEY and CDR2 SMNVEV (reference sequence). The CDR3 DNA reads as TGTGCCAGCAGTTCAATAGGGAGGTCATTGGAAGCTTTCTTT. Protein sequence: CASSSIGRSLEAFF.

The J gene is TRBJ2-2, the V gene TRBV30; D possibly corresponds to TRBD2 (6 bases). The ends were cut back, 0 bases at V and 8 bases at J, with 13 bases in the middle. The CDR3 is made up of 14 amino acids. The germline CDR1 and CDR2 sequences are GTSNPN and SVGIG (reference sequence). In nucleotides, the CDR3 is TGTGCCTGGAGTGTCTCGGCGCTAGCGGGGGAGCTGTTTTTT. This gives the protein CAWSVSALAGELFF.

This clone was counted once. Written as DNA, the CDR3 is TGTGCCAGCAGCCAAGATCGAGGTTCTGAAGCTTTCTTT. Amino acid sequence: CASSQDRGSEAFF. V usage is TRBV3-1 (or the pseudogene TRBV3-2) and J usage is TRBJ1-1, with D hard to call. Germline values: CDR1 LGHDT, CDR2 YNNKEL (reference sequence). V dropped 0 bases and J dropped 6 bases, with 8 bases sitting between them. The CDR3 extends over 13 amino acids.

This clone was seen more than once but under ten times. This sequence joins TRBV7-9 and TRBJ1-2; no firm D call. The CDR3 loop spans 12 amino acids. V dropped 3 bases and J dropped 6 bases, with 8 bases sitting between them. Germline lookup yields CDR1 SEHNR and CDR2 FQNEAQ (reference sequence). The CDR3 nucleotides read TGTGCCAGCAGCTTCACATCAGATGGCTACACCTTC. This sequence encodes CASSFTSDGYTF.

This rearrangement joins TRBV4-3 to TRBJ2-2; the D gene is possibly TRBD2 (5 bases). V lost 3 bases, J lost 3 bases, and 17 bases lay in between. Per the germline V gene, CDR1 is LGHNA and CDR2 is YSLEER. The CDR3 has 17 amino acids. DNA of the CDR3: TGCGCCAGCAGCCAGGAGGACCGGGATTGGGACACCGGGGAGCTGTTTTTT. Its translation is CASSQEDRDWDTGELFF.

The CDR3 loop is CASSDSVGGEVNEQFF. In nucleotides, the CDR3 is TGTGCCAGCAGTGATTCGGTGGGAGGGGAGGTGAATGAGCAGTTCTTC. The chain recombines TRBV2 with TRBJ2-1; 7 bases align to TRBD2. Germline-derived CDR1 and CDR2 are SNHLY and FYNNEI. This CDR3 is built from 16 residues. Losses at the gene ends were 3 bases for V and 7 bases for J; bases not matched to a gene: 12.

This clone occurred a few times. The V and J genes are TRBV28 and TRBJ1-5; D gene uncertain. The CDR3 runs 15 residues. With 6 bases removed from V and 1 base from J, the gap between germline ends came to 13 bases. The germline CDR1 and CDR2 sequences are MDHEN and SYDVKM. The CDR3 sequence is CASRKRAGSNQPQHF. The CDR3 nucleotides read TGTGCCAGCAGAAAGCGGGCCGGGAGCAATCAGCCCCAGCATTTT.

This clone was observed a few times. The chain is built from TRBV5-1 and TRBJ2-1; 12 nucleotides line up with TRBD2. CDR3 length equals 18 residues. V lost 4 bases, J lost 0 bases, and 8 bases stayed unmatched. CDR1 and CDR2 (germline): SGHRS, YFSETQ. CDR3 residues: CASSNLAGGFNSYNEQFF. CDR3 DNA sequence: TGCGCCAGCAGCAACCTAGCGGGAGGGTTCAACTCCTACAATGAGCAGTTCTTC.

Only a few counts were recorded for this clone. The CDR3 region has the DNA TGTGCCAGCACCCCCGGGACACTTTATGATGGCTACACCTTC. Amino acids: CASTPGTLYDGYTF. The rearrangement links TRBV6-2 or TRBV6-3 to TRBJ1-2, with D possibly TRBD1 on 6 matching bases. V lost 7 bases and J lost 6, with 18 bases in between. This CDR3 contains 14 residues. The germline gives CDR1 MNHEY, CDR2 SVGEGT.

The V and J genes are TRBV30 and TRBJ2-1; 10 nucleotides line up with TRBD2. Germline trimming cut 5 bases from V and 9 bases from J; bases unmatched to any gene: 10. Germline values: CDR1 GTSNPN, CDR2 SVGIG (reference sequence). The CDR3 extends over 14 amino acids. The CDR3 loop is CAWDWASGRSEQFF. DNA of the CDR3: TGTGCCTGGGATTGGGCTAGCGGGAGAAGTGAGCAGTTCTTC.

The chain recombines TRBV7-6 with TRBJ2-7; 9 positions match TRBD1. The CDR3 loop spans 16 amino acids. The V segment lost 5 bases and the J segment 7 bases; nucleotides outside the gene matches: 15. Germline CDR1 SGHVS, CDR2 FNYEAQ. The DNA for the CDR3 is TGTGCCAGCAGCACCACAGGGGGCTTGAACCCTAGTGAGCAGTACTTC. This gives the protein CASSTTGGLNPSEQYF. The whole variable domain, remainder taken from reference TRBV7-6 and TRBJ2-7, is GAGVSQSPRYKVTKRGQDVALRCDPISGHVSLYWYRQALGQGPEFLTYFNYEAQQDKSGLPNDRFSAERPEGSISTLTIQRTEQRDSAMYRCASSTTGGLNPSEQYFGPGTRLTVT.

The chain joins TRBV21-1 to TRBJ1-1; the table's D call, TRBD1, was not checked against the DNA. TRBV21-1 is annotated as a pseudogene. The CDR3 extends over 16 amino acids. The CDR3 reads CASSLRPGTAGTEAFF. CDR3 bases: TGTGCCAGCAGCCTTAGACCCGGGACAGCGGGCACTGAAGCTTTCTTT.

This chain joins TRBV4-2 and TRBJ1-1, with a tentative D call TRBD1 (6 bases). Trimming took off 1 base at V and 3 bases at J, with 18 bases between the two ends. Per the germline V gene, CDR1 is LGHNA and CDR2 is YNFKEQ. The CDR3 spans 17 residues. The CDR3 here is CASSQGEQGRGDTEAFF. CDR3 in DNA: TGTGCCAGCAGCCAAGGTGAGCAGGGGAGAGGGGACACTGAAGCTTTCTTT.

This sequence joins TRBV5-1 and TRBJ2-2; unclear D gene. This CDR3 is built from 13 residues. Germline CDR1 and CDR2: SGHRS and YFSETQ. Trimming shortened V by 1 base and J by 2 bases, and 3 bases separated the two germline ends. In DNA, the CDR3 is TGCGCCAGCAGCTTGTATAACACCGGGGAGCTGTTTTTT. As protein: CASSLYNTGELFF.

The chain carries TRBV5-1 and TRBJ2-1, with 9 bases lining up with TRBD1. V lost 6 bases, J lost 8 bases, and 12 bases stayed unmatched. Germline V gives CDR1 SGHRS, CDR2 YFSETQ. This CDR3 comprises 15 residues. CDR3 DNA: TGCGCCAGCACCCCGAGGACAGGGGATAAGGATGAGCAGTTCTTC. Protein sequence: CASTPRTGDKDEQFF.

This rearrangement joins TRBV6-5 to TRBJ2-1; TRBD2 matches 11 bases. Germline V gene lookup returns CDR1 MNHEY and CDR2 SVGAGI. Trimming took 6 bases from V and 3 from J; bases not matched to a gene: 4. The CDR3 is made up of 15 amino acids. The DNA for the CDR3 is TGTGCCAGCAGGCTAGCGGGGGGACTCTACAATGAGCAGTTCTTC. Residues: CASRLAGGLYNEQFF.

V is TRBV2 and J is TRBJ1-1; 8 bases map to TRBD1. The J segment lost 3 bases and the V segment lost 4 bases, leaving 4 bases of the junction unmatched. The germline gives CDR1 SNHLY, CDR2 FYNNEI. This CDR3 contains 14 residues. DNA of the CDR3: TGTGCCAGCAGTGCCACAGGGGGTGACACTGAAGCTTTCTTT. It codes for CASSATGGDTEAFF.

On this clone: A read error may produce the germline difference seen at one junction end. CDR3 sequence reads: CASGLDGDLTEAFF. For the CDR3, the DNA is TGTGCTAGTGGCTTGGACGGAGACCTCACTGAAGCTTTCTTT. The chain has TRBV12-5 and TRBJ1-1; D not certain. Germline CDR1 reads LGHNT; CDR2 reads FRNRAP. This CDR3 has 14 residues.

The rearrangement links TRBV7-6 to TRBJ1-3; TRBD1 matches at 10 bases. V shed 1 base and J 0 bases; nucleotides not matched to a gene: 3. The CDR3 is made up of 17 amino acids. Germline loops: CDR1 SGHVS, CDR2 FNYEAQ. CDR3 amino acids: CASSLGTGGSSGNTIYF. DNA of the CDR3: TGTGCCAGCAGCTTAGGGACAGGGGGAAGCTCTGGAAACACCATATATTTT.

The chain carries TRBV30 and TRBJ1-5; no firm D call. V was cut by 2 bases and J by 6 bases, with 8 bases left in between. The CDR3 runs 12 residues. CDR1 and CDR2 from the germline V gene are GTSNPN and SVGIG (reference sequence). The CDR3 DNA sequence: TGTGCCTGGAGTCGCCCCAGTCAGCCCCAGCATTTT. It yields the protein CAWSRPSQPQHF. Combining the CDR3 with reference TRBV30 and TRBJ1-5 gives the whole variable domain SQTIHQWPATLVQPVGSPLSLECTVEGTSNPNLYWYRQAAGRGLQLLFYSVGIGQISSEVPQNLSASRPQDRQFILSSKKLLLSDSGFYLCAWSRPSQPQHFGDGTRLSIL.

The J gene is TRBJ2-2, the V gene TRBV11-2, with D possibly being TRBD2 (6 bases). The V and J ends lost 4 bases and 4 bases respectively, with 10 bases between them. This CDR3 spans 14 amino acids. Germline CDR1 reads SGHAT; CDR2 reads FQNNGV. DNA of the CDR3: TGTGCCAGCAGCTCTCGGGGGAGCACCGGGGAGCTGTTTTTT. Translating gives CASSSRGSTGELFF.

The chain is built from TRBV7-9 and TRBJ1-4; the match to TRBD1 covers 8 bases. Germline trimming cut 4 bases from V and 8 bases from J; bases unmatched to any gene: 6. The length of the CDR3 is 14 residues. Germline V CDR1 and CDR2: SEHNR, FQNEAQ (reference sequence). The DNA of the CDR3 is TGTGCCAGCAGCTGGGGACAGGCGAAAGAAAAACTGTTTTTT. Its translation is CASSWGQAKEKLFF.

V gene TRBV6-5 combines with J gene TRBJ2-1, with D perhaps matching TRBD1 (7 bases). Trimming cost V 5 bases and J 4 bases, with 12 bases left between them. The CDR3 contains 14 residues. Germline V gives CDR1 MNHEY, CDR2 SVGAGI. CDR3 region: CASSQQGTYNEQFF. The CDR3 bases are TGTGCCAGCAGTCAACAGGGGACTTACAATGAGCAGTTCTTC.

The chain has TRBV5-4 and TRBJ2-2, with 8 nucleotides matching TRBD2. J was trimmed by 6 bases and V by 2 bases; bases with no gene match: 3. CDR1 is SGHNT, CDR2 YYREEE, per germline (reference sequence). The CDR3 covers 14 residues. CDR3 DNA: TGTGCCAGCAGCTTCGGGACTAGGCCCGGGGAGCTGTTTTTT. Translated, it gives CASSFGTRPGELFF.

The chain carries TRBV15 and TRBJ2-1; 12 nucleotides align to TRBD2. The V gene's germline CDR1 is LNHNV and CDR2 YYDKDF (reference sequence). This CDR3 region has 16 residues. This CDR3 reads CATGRLAGVRAREQFF. DNA for the CDR3: TGTGCTACGGGCCGACTAGCGGGAGTGAGGGCCAGGGAGCAGTTCTTC.

The chain combines TRBV5-6 with TRBJ1-1; possibly TRBD1 for D (6 bases). The ends were cut back, 1 base at V and 8 bases at J, with 9 bases in the middle. There are 12 residues in the CDR3. Germline CDR1 SGHDT, CDR2 YYEEEE. DNA of the CDR3: TGTGCCAGCAGCTTGAGGGGGTGGGAAGCTTTCTTT. Protein: CASSLRGWEAFF.

V usage is TRBV4-1 and J usage is TRBJ1-2; TRBD1 might be the D (5 bases). The CDR3 runs to 15 residues. V dropped 1 base and J dropped 5 bases, with 14 bases sitting between them. Germline V gives CDR1 MGHRA, CDR2 YSYEKL. CDR3 nucleotide sequence: TGCGCCAGCAGCCAAGTTTCCGGACACCCGTATGGCTACACCTTC. Translated, it gives CASSQVSGHPYGYTF.

The chain has TRBV9 and TRBJ2-7; D possibly corresponds to TRBD1 (5 bases). Germline V gene sequence: CDR1 SGDLS, CDR2 YYNGEE. This CDR3 has 13 amino acids. V lost 3 bases to trimming and J lost 0 bases, with 7 bases between them. The CDR3 DNA is TGTGCCAGCAGCGCGGACAACTCCTACGAGCAGTACTTC. Amino acid sequence: CASSADNSYEQYF.